The sequence of this TCR beta chain was determined in a study of T-cell memory formation after mild COVID-19. Study overall: There were largely donor-specific TCR clusters. Whole-study findings and limits: Memory from before infection featured some responding clones, which suggests cross-reactive memory joined.

This CDR3 contains 15 residues. The J segment lost 1 base and the V segment lost 9 bases, leaving 11 bases of the junction unmatched. CDR1 and CDR2 from the germline V gene are MNHEY and SVGAGI. TCRdb passed the 5' RACE reads through MiXCR, listing each CDR3 protein once. The table has about 300,000 distinct CDR3 sequences, roughly 19% seen once; the top ten hold approximately 21%. To note about this clonotype: Its antigen remains unknown.

The chain carries TRBV6-5 and TRBJ1-2; 7 nucleotides line up with TRBD1. The receptor was isolated from a young man who had mild COVID-19 (a few samples of this study predate the infection). Cell type and time point are not known. The source material was PBMCs or a T cell subset sorted from them (not recorded which). CDR3 nucleotides: TGTGCCAGTAAATTAAACAGGGGAGGTAACTATGGCTACACCTTC. This translates into CASKLNRGGNYGYTF.